This paragraph reports one T cell receptor beta chain. The data are from a study of T cells after posttransplantation cyclophosphamide. Only in-frame clones appear in the TCRdb table, and some are missing; sequencing was by immunoSEQ multiplex PCR. The sample lists approximately 11,000 clones; about 85% were seen once. Treatment was busulfan-fludarabine conditioning, a marrow graft, and cyclophosphamide on days +3 and +4. CDR3 length: 13 amino acids. Germline V gene data show CDR1 as SGHVS and CDR2 as FNYEAQ. Trimming left V 1 base short and J 8 bases short, with 8 bases between. The chain is built from TRBV7-6 and TRBJ1-4; no definite D call. Sequences were derived from PBMCs, sampled around 2,000 days after allogeneic stem cell transplant with posttransplant cyclophosphamide. The receptor was isolated from a female patient in her forties or fifties who received an allogeneic stem cell transplant from a related donor, was CMV-positive, and had no GVHD. Some T cells could come from the graft donor. CDR3 nucleotides: TGTGCCAGCAGCTTAGGGGAGGGAGAAAAACTGTTTTTT. Translated: CASSLGEGEKLFF.